Each of the 10 T cell receptor beta chains below was sequenced from the same sample in a study of T cells in localized non-small cell lung cancer. Sequencing was performed with immunoSEQ multiplex PCR; in TCRdb, only in-frame clones are kept and a portion is missing. The sample holds about 26,000 clones, more than 75% seen once. Sequencing was performed on peripheral blood, taken before any cancer treatment. These receptor sequences come from a woman aged 35-75 years with stage I lung adenocarcinoma.

This chain uses TRBV7-2 with TRBJ2-6, with 7 bases aligning to TRBD2. Germline CDR1 SGHTA, CDR2 FQGNSA. The CDR3 has 16 amino acids. Losses at the gene ends were 2 bases for V and 2 bases for J; bases not matched to a gene: 3. The CDR3 spells CASSLFGGAGANVLTF. Written as DNA, the CDR3 is TGTGCCAGCAGCTTATTTGGGGGGGCTGGGGCCAACGTCCTGACTTTC. Using reference TRBV7-2 and TRBJ2-6 for the parts outside the CDR3, the full variable domain is GAGVSQSPSNKVTEKGKDVELRCDPISGHTALYWYRQSLGQGLEFLIYFQGNSAPDKSGLPSDRFSAERTGGSVSTLTIQRTQQEDSAVYLCASSLFGGAGANVLTFGAGSRLTVL.

This chain links TRBV6-6 with TRBJ2-4; TRBD1 agrees at 9 bases. The germline V gene encodes CDR1 MNHNY and CDR2 SVGAGI (reference sequence). The CDR3 spans 13 residues. V lost 6 bases, J lost 7 bases, and 4 bases stayed unmatched. The CDR3 is CASRLGQGNIQYF. CDR3 nucleotide sequence: TGTGCCAGCAGACTCGGACAGGGGAACATTCAGTACTTC.

The J gene is TRBJ1-6, the V gene TRBV19; 8 bases align to TRBD1. This CDR3 spans 17 amino acids. Germline CDR1 LNHDA, CDR2 SQIVND (reference sequence). The V segment lost 5 bases and the J segment 0 bases; nucleotides outside the gene matches: 6. The CDR3 is CASSGRDRSSYNSPLHF. The CDR3 nucleotides read TGTGCCAGTAGTGGAAGGGACAGGAGCTCCTATAATTCACCCCTCCACTTT.

The chain joins TRBV6-5 to TRBJ2-2; D perhaps matches TRBD2 (5 bases). The V gene's germline CDR1 is MNHEY and CDR2 SVGAGI. The CDR3 runs to 13 residues. Trimming removed 4 bases at V and 3 bases at J, with 6 bases between. CDR3 residues: CASSSGDTGELFF. CDR3 DNA: TGTGCCAGCAGTTCCGGGGACACCGGGGAGCTGTTTTTT.

The gene calls are TRBV7-7 and TRBJ2-2, with D perhaps given as TRBD1 or TRBD2 (7 bases each). V was pared by 5 bases and J by 4 bases, with 20 bases between. The CDR3 runs 17 residues. CDR1 SSHAT and CDR2 FNYEAQ come from the germline V gene (reference sequence). The CDR3 loop is CASSPGTAGRSTGELFF. The CDR3 DNA reads as TGTGCCAGCAGCCCCGGGACAGCGGGGCGGAGCACCGGGGAGCTGTTTTTT.

The V and J genes are TRBV28 and TRBJ2-7; D ambiguous. The germline V and J ends were trimmed by 3 bases and 5 bases, with 5 bases remaining between them. The CDR3 loop spans 11 amino acids. In germline, CDR1 is MDHEN, CDR2 SYDVKM. The DNA for the CDR3 is TGTGCCAGCAGTTTTGTCCACGAGCAGTACTTC. This codes for CASSFVHEQYF.

V gene TRBV7-9 combines with J gene TRBJ2-2; D remains unclear. CDR3 size: 19 residues. V gave up 8 bases and J gave up 6 bases, with 31 bases separating them. Germline V gene data show CDR1 as SEHNR and CDR2 as FQNEAQ (reference sequence). CDR3 DNA: TGTGCCAGCCCTGCTAGGAGTCAGCCCGAGACCTTTGGGTCCGGGGAGCTGTTTTTT. Translated: CASPARSQPETFGSGELFF.

This chain joins TRBV4-2 and TRBJ2-5; D call uncertain. CDR1 is LGHNA, CDR2 YNFKEQ, per germline. The V end lost 0 bases, the J end lost 5 bases, and 4 bases lay between the germline ends. The CDR3 is 12 residues long. The CDR3, as DNA: TGTGCCAGCAGCCAAGATTGGGAGACCCAGTACTTC. Translating gives CASSQDWETQYF.

The rearrangement links TRBV29-1 to TRBJ1-1, with unresolved D. This CDR3 region has 11 residues. V lost 7 bases and J 1 base, leaving 7 bases between the germline ends. Germline V CDR1 and CDR2: SQVTM, ANQGSEA. In DNA, the CDR3 is TGCAGCGCTGTGACGAACACTGAAGCTTTCTTT. It is translated as CSAVTNTEAFF.

The CDR3 DNA reads TGTGCCAGCTTGGGGGTAACAGATACGCAGTATTTT. It codes for CASLGVTDTQYF. The chain carries TRBV7-9 and TRBJ2-3; TRBD1 or TRBD2 may be the D gene (5 bases each). The V gene's germline CDR1 is SEHNR and CDR2 FQNEAQ (reference sequence). The CDR3 length is 12 residues. Trimming cost V 8 bases and J 3 bases, with 9 bases left between them.